This T cell receptor beta chain emerged from a study of blood T cells in healthy people across ages. A sample-barcoded 5' primer and a J-beta primer mix were used in a second PCR of about 6 to 12 cycles. TCRdb reprocessed the 5' RACE reads via MiXCR and lists one record per CDR3 protein. The sample contains around 780,000 distinct CDR3 sequences, more than 55% of which appear only once. This clonotype originated in a man aged 40-49 years in good health. Sequenced material: blood.

As DNA, the CDR3 is TGTGCCAGCAGCCTAAACACTGGGACTAGCGACTACGAGCAGTACTTC. Its translation is CASSLNTGTSDYEQYF. The genes are TRBV5-5 and TRBJ2-7; TRBD2 matches at 10 bases. Losses at the gene ends were 4 bases for V and 3 bases for J; bases not matched to a gene: 10. CDR3 length equals 16 residues. The germline CDR1 and CDR2 sequences are SGHKS and YYEKEE (reference sequence).